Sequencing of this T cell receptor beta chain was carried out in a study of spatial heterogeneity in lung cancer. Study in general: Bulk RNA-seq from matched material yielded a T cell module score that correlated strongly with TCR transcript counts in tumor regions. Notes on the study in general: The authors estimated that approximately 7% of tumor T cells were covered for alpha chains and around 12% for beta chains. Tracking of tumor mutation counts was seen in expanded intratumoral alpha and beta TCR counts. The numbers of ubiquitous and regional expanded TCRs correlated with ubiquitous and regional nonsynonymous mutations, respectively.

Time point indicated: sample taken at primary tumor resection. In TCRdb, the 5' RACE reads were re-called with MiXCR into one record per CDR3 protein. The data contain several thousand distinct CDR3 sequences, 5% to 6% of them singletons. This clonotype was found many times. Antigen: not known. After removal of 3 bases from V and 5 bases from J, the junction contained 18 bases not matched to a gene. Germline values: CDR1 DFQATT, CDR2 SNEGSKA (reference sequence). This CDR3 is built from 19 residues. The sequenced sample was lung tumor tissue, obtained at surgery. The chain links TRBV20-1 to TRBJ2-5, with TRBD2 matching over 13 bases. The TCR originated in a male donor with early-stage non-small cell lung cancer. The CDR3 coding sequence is TGCAGTGCTAGTGGACCCGGGACTAGCGGGAACAAACCAACGGAGACCCAGTACTTC. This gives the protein CSASGPGTSGNKPTETQYF.